Presented here are 5 T cell receptor beta chains from one specimen sequenced in a study of cytotoxic CD8 clonotypes in ibrutinib-treated CLL. Data came from immunoSEQ multiplex PCR; TCRdb stores just in-frame clones and leaves some out. The sample contains fewer than 400,000 clones, 60% to 80% of which appear only once. The sequences come from PBMCs, collected after 36 months of ibrutinib treatment. Every receptor here comes from a human donor with chronic lymphocytic leukemia.

The V and J genes are TRBV1 and TRBJ2-7. TRBV1 is a recognized pseudogene. The CDR3 consists of 12 residues. The CDR3 nucleotides read TGCACCAGCAGCCGGAGTTGGGGCGAGCAGTACTTC. This translates into CTSSRSWGEQYF.

The chain has TRBV28 and TRBJ2-5; the D gene is possibly TRBD1 (6 bases). The V and J ends lost 5 bases and 5 bases respectively, with 21 bases between them. Germline CDR1 MDHEN, CDR2 SYDVKM. The CDR3 is made up of 16 amino acids. The CDR3 nucleotides read TGTGCCAGCAGTCCTTCGACAGGCCTCCTAAGGGAGACCCAGTACTTC. Translated, it gives CASSPSTGLLRETQYF.

This clone turned up a few times. V and J are TRBV27 and TRBJ2-7; TRBD1 matches at 12 bases. Germline trimming cut 4 bases from V and 5 bases from J; bases unmatched to any gene: 6. Germline V CDR1 and CDR2: MNHEY, SMNVEV (reference sequence). The CDR3 is 15 residues long. CDR3: CASSYQGQGAHEQYF. CDR3 nucleotides: TGTGCCAGCAGTTACCAGGGACAGGGGGCCCACGAGCAGTACTTC.

J is TRBJ2-1 and V is TRBV15; 7 bases align to TRBD2. The CDR3 is 15 residues long. Trimming cost V 4 bases and J 1 base; bases outside gene matches: 4. Germline V gene lookup returns CDR1 LNHNV and CDR2 YYDKDF (reference sequence). Here the CDR3 DNA reads TGTGCCACCAGCAAACTAGCGCGGTCCTACAATGAGCAGTTCTTC. Translating gives CATSKLARSYNEQFF. Full variable domain (missing parts from reference TRBV15 and TRBJ2-1): DAMVIQNPRYQVTQFGKPVTLSCSQTLNHNVMYWYQQKSSQAPKLLFHYYDKDFNNEADTPDNFQSRRPNTSFCFLDIRSPGLGDTAMYLCATSKLARSYNEQFFGPGTRLTVL.

The genes are TRBV19 and TRBJ1-1; D gene ambiguous. V was shortened by 7 bases and J by 0 bases, with 12 bases between the two germline ends. The CDR3 covers 14 residues. Germline V lookup: CDR1 LNHDA, CDR2 SQIVND (reference sequence). The CDR3 DNA reads as TGTGCCAGTACCCCCGCCGCTTTGAACACTGAAGCTTTCTTT. It is translated as CASTPAALNTEAFF.